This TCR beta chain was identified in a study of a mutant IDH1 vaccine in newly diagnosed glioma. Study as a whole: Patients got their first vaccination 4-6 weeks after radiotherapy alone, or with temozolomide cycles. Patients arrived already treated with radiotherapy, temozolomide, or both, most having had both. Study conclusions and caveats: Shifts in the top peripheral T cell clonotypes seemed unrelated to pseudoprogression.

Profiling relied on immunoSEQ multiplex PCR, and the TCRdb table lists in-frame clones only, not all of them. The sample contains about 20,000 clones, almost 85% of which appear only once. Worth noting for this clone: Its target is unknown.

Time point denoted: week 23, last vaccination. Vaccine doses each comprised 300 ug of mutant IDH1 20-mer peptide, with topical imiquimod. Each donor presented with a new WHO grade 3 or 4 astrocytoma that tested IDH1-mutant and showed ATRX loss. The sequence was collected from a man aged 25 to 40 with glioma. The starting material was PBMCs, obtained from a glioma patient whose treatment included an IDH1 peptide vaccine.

The DNA of the CDR3 is TGTGCCAGCAGGGGGTTTAGCGGGAGAAAGGGCGAGCAGTACTTC. It is translated as CASRGFSGRKGEQYF. The chain is built from TRBV2 and TRBJ2-7; 9 bases line up with TRBD2. V lost 6 bases, J lost 6 bases, and 12 bases stayed unmatched. There are 15 residues in the CDR3. The V gene's germline CDR1 is SNHLY and CDR2 FYNNEI.